This passage covers 30 T cell receptor beta chains from one sample sequenced in a study of blood T cell repertoires in COVID-19. Method: immunoSEQ multiplex PCR; TCRdb's copy keeps in-frame clones and lacks some. Of hundreds of thousands of clones listed, more than 75% were seen once; the top ten hold around 2%. Input material: PBMCs or T cells enriched from blood (not recorded which). The receptor set was obtained from a woman aged 55-69 years in a cohort exposed to, infected with or recovered from COVID-19 (not recorded which).

V is TRBV15 and J is TRBJ1-5; D is possibly TRBD1 (6 bases). The CDR3 totals 17 residues. In germline, CDR1 is LNHNV, CDR2 YYDKDF (reference sequence). V lost 4 bases and J 2 bases, leaving 18 bases between the germline ends. DNA for the CDR3: TGTGCCACCAGCACTAGAAGGGGGTCAAACGGCAATCAGCCCCAGCATTTT. This translates into CATSTRRGSNGNQPQHF.

The chain combines TRBV9 with TRBJ1-2; 7 bases line up with TRBD1. Germline CDR1 SGDLS, CDR2 YYNGEE. Germline trimming cut 2 bases from V and 4 bases from J; bases unmatched to any gene: 5. The CDR3 has 14 residues. CDR3 DNA: TGTGCCAGCAGCGTCAGGGGGGCCAGCTATGGCTACACCTTC. Translated, it gives CASSVRGASYGYTF.

The chain uses TRBV10-2 and TRBJ2-1; 11 nucleotides match TRBD2. Germline-derived CDR1 and CDR2 are WSHSY and SAAADI. V gave up 8 bases and J gave up 2 bases; unmatched junction bases: 17. This CDR3 is 19 amino acids long. The CDR3 DNA reads as TGCGCCAGCGCCGGCTCGACTCGAAGACTAGCGGGGCCCTACAATGAGCAGTTCTTC. Its translation: CASAGSTRRLAGPYNEQFF.

The chain recombines TRBV2 with TRBJ1-5; TRBD1 agrees at 8 bases. This CDR3 contains 13 residues. J gave up 2 bases and V 7 bases, and 1 base lay outside the gene matches. Germline V gene data show CDR1 as SNHLY and CDR2 as FYNNEI. The CDR3, as DNA: TGTGCCAGCACGACAGGGGGCAATCAGCCCCAGCATTTT. Its protein is CASTTGGNQPQHF.

This sequence joins TRBV15 and TRBJ2-1, with 7 bases matching TRBD2. In germline, CDR1 is LNHNV, CDR2 YYDKDF (reference sequence). This CDR3 comprises 18 residues. Unmatched junction bases numbered 14, after V lost 6 bases and J lost 0 bases. The DNA for the CDR3 is TGTGCCACCAGTCCTCGGGGAGGGATGAGCGACTCCTACAATGAGCAGTTCTTC. Its translation: CATSPRGGMSDSYNEQFF.

The CDR3 DNA is TGTGCCAGCAGCTTGGCGGCTAGCGGGTCCAGCTCCTACGAGCAGTACTTC. This encodes CASSLAASGSSSYEQYF. The chain joins TRBV5-5 to TRBJ2-7; 8 bases match TRBD2. The CDR3 covers 17 residues. V dropped 0 bases and J dropped 0; count of bases not matched to a gene: 8. CDR1 is SGHKS and CDR2 is YYEKEE in the germline V gene (reference sequence).

This sequence joins TRBV7-5 and TRBJ2-4; the table's D gene call, TRBD2, was not cross checked with the DNA. TRBV7-5 is a pseudogene segment. This CDR3 comprises 17 residues. For the CDR3, the DNA is TGTGCCAGAAGCTTAGGGGTTACCTGGGAGGCCAAAAACATTCAGTACTTC. Protein: CARSLGVTWEAKNIQYF.

This chain joins TRBV25-1 and TRBJ2-7, with 8 bases that match TRBD1. CDR1 and CDR2 from the germline V gene are MGHDK and SYGVNS. This CDR3 is built from 13 residues. V lost 6 bases, J lost 5 bases, and 6 bases stayed unmatched. The CDR3 DNA sequence: TGTGCCAGCAGGGACAGGGCGACGCACGAGCAGTACTTC. Its translation is CASRDRATHEQYF.

The chain carries TRBV28 and TRBJ1-2; weak D call: TRBD1 (6 bases). Trimming pared 3 bases from V and 0 bases from J, leaving 17 bases between. The CDR3 has 17 amino acids. Germline assignment: CDR1 MDHEN and CDR2 SYDVKM. CDR3 sequence reads: CASSFPLGQGTNYGYTF. As DNA, the CDR3 is TGTGCCAGCAGTTTCCCACTCGGGCAGGGGACTAACTATGGCTACACCTTC.

The V and J genes are TRBV10-3 and TRBJ2-1, with a tentative D call TRBD2 (5 bases). V was clipped by 3 bases and J by 7 bases, with 13 bases between them. Germline V gives CDR1 ENHRY, CDR2 SYGVKD. This CDR3 has 14 residues. The CDR3 reads CAISDSLRENEQFF. The CDR3 region has the DNA TGTGCCATCAGTGACAGTTTGAGGGAGAATGAGCAGTTCTTC.

This clone appeared once. The rearrangement links TRBV5-6 to TRBJ1-3; D gene unclear. Trimming pared 1 base from V and 3 bases from J, leaving 8 bases between. The CDR3 is made up of 14 amino acids. Germline-derived CDR1 and CDR2 are SGHDT and YYEEEE. The CDR3 loop reads CASSLSGFGNTIYF. CDR3 coding DNA: TGTGCCAGCAGCTTGTCGGGGTTTGGAAACACCATATATTTT.

Here the CDR3 DNA reads TGCGCCAGCAGCTTGGAGCCACAGGAACCCTATGGCTACACCTTC. Amino acid sequence: CASSLEPQEPYGYTF. V and J are TRBV5-1 and TRBJ1-2, with D tentatively TRBD1 (5 bases). Trimming took off 0 bases at V and 4 bases at J, with 13 bases between the two ends. Germline CDR1 reads SGHRS; CDR2 reads YFSETQ. There are 15 residues in the CDR3.

The rearrangement joins TRBV19 to TRBJ1-2, with TRBD1 identical over 9 bases. With V trimmed by 3 bases and J by 6 bases, 5 bases remained unmatched. The CDR3 runs 14 residues. Germline CDR1 and CDR2: LNHDA and SQIVND (reference sequence). CDR3 nucleotides: TGTGCCAGTAGTATCCGGGACAGGGTCCATGGCTACACCTTC. As protein: CASSIRDRVHGYTF.

The chain combines TRBV11-1 with TRBJ2-3; 10 nucleotides line up with TRBD2. V dropped 5 bases and J dropped 2; count of bases not matched to a gene: 4. The CDR3 length is 15 residues. Germline V gene sequence: CDR1 SGHAT, CDR2 FQDESV (reference sequence). CDR3 DNA sequence: TGTGCCAGCAGCCAGACTAGCGGGTCCACAGATACGCAGTATTTT. It translates to CASSQTSGSTDTQYF.

In its sample, this clone was seen a few times. The rearrangement uses TRBV29-1 and TRBJ1-2; TRBD1 aligns across 7 bases. CDR3 length: 13 residues. Looked up from germline, CDR1 is SQVTM and CDR2 is ANQGSEA. The junction had 12 bases not matched to a gene; V was cut back by 6 bases and J by 8 bases. DNA for the CDR3: TGCAGCGTCAGACCCCAGGGGGAGGAGGGCTACACCTTC. Translating gives CSVRPQGEEGYTF. The full variable domain, in which reference TRBV29-1 and TRBJ1-2 provide the parts outside the CDR3, is SAVISQKPSRDICQRGTSLTIQCQVDSQVTMMFWYRQQPGQSLTLIATANQGSEATYESGFVIDKFPISRPNLTFSTLTVSNMSPEDSSIYLCSVRPQGEEGYTFGSGTRLTVV.

The chain combines TRBV30 with TRBJ1-6; TRBD1 might be the D (5 bases). Trimming removed 0 bases at V and 4 bases at J, with 13 bases between. Germline V gene lookup returns CDR1 GTSNPN and CDR2 SVGIG (reference sequence). The CDR3 has 16 residues. CDR3 nucleotides: TGTGCCTGGAGTGTACTAAAACAGGTTTATAATTCACCCCTCCACTTT. This sequence encodes CAWSVLKQVYNSPLHF. Together with reference TRBV30 and TRBJ1-6, the CDR3 gives the full variable domain: SQTIHQWPATLVQPVGSPLSLECTVEGTSNPNLYWYRQAAGRGLQLLFYSVGIGQISSEVPQNLSASRPQDRQFILSSKKLLLSDSGFYLCAWSVLKQVYNSPLHFGNGTRLTVT.

The V call is TRBV13, the J call TRBJ1-4, with 9 bases matching TRBD1. CDR3 length: 16 residues. Germline V lookup: CDR1 PRHDT, CDR2 FYEKMQ (reference sequence). The V and J ends lost 4 bases and 5 bases, in that order; junction bases with no gene match: 8. The CDR3 nucleotides are TGTGCCAGCAGCTCCTCGGGACAGGGTCAAAATGAAAAACTGTTTTTT. Its translation: CASSSSGQGQNEKLFF.

The chain has TRBV27 and TRBJ1-3; D not resolved. Trimming took 3 bases from V and 0 from J, leaving 6 bases between them. CDR3 size: 14 residues. From germline, CDR1 is MNHEY and CDR2 SMNVEV (reference sequence). CDR3 in DNA: TGTGCCAGCAGTTTCGCGAGCTCTGGAAACACCATATATTTT. Its protein is CASSFASSGNTIYF.

The chain joins TRBV29-1 to TRBJ2-3; maybe TRBD2 (7 bases). V was shortened by 4 bases and J by 0 bases, with 20 bases between the two germline ends. The germline CDR1 and CDR2 sequences are SQVTM and ANQGSEA. CDR3 length: 17 residues. CDR3 sequence: CSVAGGRTTPSTDTQYF. The CDR3 DNA reads TGCAGCGTTGCCGGGGGGCGGACGACCCCTAGCACAGATACGCAGTATTTT.

The CDR3 DNA follows: TGTGCCAGCAGTGAAGTTTTAACTAGCGGGAAGTATGAGCAGTTCTTC. Protein: CASSEVLTSGKYEQFF. The J gene is TRBJ2-1, the V gene TRBV6-1, with TRBD2 matching 10 bases. In germline, CDR1 is MNHNS, CDR2 SASEGT. The ends lost 1 base at V and 8 bases at J; junction bases unmatched: 8. This CDR3 is built from 16 residues.

The gene calls are TRBV5-4 and TRBJ1-4, with TRBD1 as a possible D gene (6 bases). The length of the CDR3 is 14 residues. Trimming took off 4 bases at V and 8 bases at J, with 15 bases between the two ends. Germline V lookup: CDR1 SGHNT, CDR2 YYREEE (reference sequence). The DNA of the CDR3 is TGTGCCAGCAGCCGTACGGGGGGCGGCGAAAAACTGTTTTTT. It specifies CASSRTGGGEKLFF.

The CDR3 coding sequence is TGTGCCAGCACGGGCGGGGTGAACACTGAAGCTTTCTTT. This sequence encodes CASTGGVNTEAFF. The rearrangement joins TRBV7-9 to TRBJ1-1; D remains ambiguous. Trimming took 7 bases from V and 0 from J, leaving 9 bases between them. This CDR3 contains 13 residues. Germline CDR1 is SEHNR and CDR2 is FQNEAQ (reference sequence).

The chain uses TRBV25-1 and TRBJ1-2; D is possibly TRBD1 (5 bases). The CDR3 runs 14 residues. The germline gives CDR1 MGHDK, CDR2 SYGVNS. The V end was cut by 4 bases, the J end by 0 bases, with 9 bases between. CDR3 sequence reads: CASSGSGTNYGYTF. The CDR3 nucleotides read TGTGCCAGCAGTGGCTCAGGGACTAACTATGGCTACACCTTC.

The genes are TRBV2 and TRBJ1-2; 9 bases are a match to TRBD1. CDR3 size: 15 residues. J was trimmed by 8 bases and V by 2 bases; bases with no gene match: 9. CDR1 is SNHLY, CDR2 FYNNEI, per germline. The CDR3 DNA follows: TGTGCCAGCAGTGAAACGGGACAGGGCCTATCCGGCTACACCTTC. It is translated as CASSETGQGLSGYTF.

J is TRBJ2-2 and V is TRBV5-1, with TRBD2 matching over 10 bases. The ends lost 0 bases at V and 1 base at J; junction bases unmatched: 6. The CDR3 spans 18 residues. Germline CDR1 and CDR2: SGHRS and YFSETQ. The CDR3 protein is CASSLGAGGPVNTGELFF. In DNA form, the CDR3 reads TGCGCCAGCAGCTTGGGAGCGGGAGGGCCTGTGAACACCGGGGAGCTGTTTTTT.

The genes are TRBV4-2 and TRBJ2-1, with a weak D call TRBD2 (6 bases). V was cut by 4 bases and J by 1 base, with 32 bases left in between. The CDR3 spans 22 residues. From germline, CDR1 is LGHNA and CDR2 YNFKEQ. DNA for the CDR3: TGTGCCAGCAGCCGGGACGGGAGAGTTGGTAGCGGACCTCGTGGGTCCTACAATGAGCAGTTCTTC. Translation: CASSRDGRVGSGPRGSYNEQFF.

The V call is TRBV28, the J call TRBJ2-1; 12 nucleotides agree with TRBD1. The V gene end was trimmed by 8 bases and the J gene end by 7 bases; junction bases not matched to a gene: 21. This CDR3 has 19 amino acids. Looked up from germline, CDR1 is MDHEN and CDR2 is SYDVKM. The CDR3 region has the DNA TGTGCCAGCTTGGGGCTTGCTCCAGGGACAGGGGGCTTAGGGAATGAGCAGTTCTTC. This translates into CASLGLAPGTGGLGNEQFF.

The chain employs TRBV28 and TRBJ2-1, with a weak D call TRBD2 (6 bases). The CDR3 runs to 12 residues. Trimming took off 8 bases at V and 8 bases at J, with 13 bases between the two ends. CDR1 and CDR2 from the germline V gene are MDHEN and SYDVKM. CDR3 sequence reads: CASCLRRDEQFF. For the CDR3, the DNA is TGTGCCAGCTGCTTGCGGAGGGATGAGCAGTTCTTC.

CDR3: CASSFTRAQETQYF. The CDR3 nucleotides read TGTGCCAGCAGTTTTACCAGGGCTCAAGAGACCCAGTACTTC. The rearrangement uses TRBV28 and TRBJ2-5, with a weak D call TRBD1 (5 bases). The germline gives CDR1 MDHEN, CDR2 SYDVKM. CDR3 length equals 14 residues. Deletions cut 3 bases from V and 2 bases from J, with 10 bases between.

The chain employs TRBV3-1 (or the pseudogene TRBV3-2) and TRBJ2-1, with 7 bases lining up with TRBD2. The length of the CDR3 is 15 residues. J gave up 6 bases and V 0 bases, and 5 bases lay outside the gene matches. Germline CDR1 is LGHDT and CDR2 is YNNKEL (reference sequence). The CDR3 DNA reads TGTGCCAGCAGCCAAGATGGGACGGGAGGCAATGAGCAGTTCTTC. Its translation is CASSQDGTGGNEQFF.